One and the same sample provided the 18 T cell receptor beta chains below, sequenced in a study of cytomegalovirus exposure and HLA in healthy donors. 60 Vbeta and 13 Jbeta primers were used in PCR. TCRdb's table, derived via immunoSEQ multiplex PCR, lists solely in-frame clones and lacks some. This table has roughly 230,000 clones, over 90% appearing once. The sample was PBMCs. These receptor sequences come from a girl aged 2-10 years in good health and CMV-seronegative.

V and J are TRBV23-1 and TRBJ2-4; 11 bases are a match to TRBD1. TRBV23-1 is an ORF for which the function is uncertain. This CDR3 has 21 amino acids. Losses at the gene ends were 1 base for V and 1 base for J; bases not matched to a gene: 15. The CDR3 region is CASSQFCWTGGVFGAKNIQYF. CDR3 coding DNA: TGCGCCAGCAGTCAATTCTGTTGGACAGGGGGCGTATTCGGGGCCAAAAACATTCAGTACTTC.

The CDR3, as DNA: TGTGCCAGCAGTTTGACAGGGTTGAACTCACCCCTCCACTTT. Protein: CASSLTGLNSPLHF. The chain recombines TRBV28 with TRBJ1-6; 7 bases match TRBD1. Germline assignment: CDR1 MDHEN and CDR2 SYDVKM. The CDR3 has 14 amino acids. The V gene end was trimmed by 3 bases and the J gene end by 10 bases; junction bases not matched to a gene: 6.

This chain links TRBV20-1 with TRBJ2-3; possible D gene TRBD2, 5 bases. Germline CDR1 reads DFQATT; CDR2 reads SNEGSKA (reference sequence). V was clipped by 6 bases and J by 5 bases, with 9 bases between them. CDR3 length: 11 amino acids. CDR3 sequence reads: CSASGVDTQYF. CDR3 sequence (DNA): TGCAGTGCGAGCGGAGTAGATACGCAGTATTTT.

V usage is TRBV5-1 and J usage is TRBJ1-5, with TRBD1 identical over 9 bases. After removal of 2 bases from V and 6 bases from J, the junction contained 12 bases not matched to a gene. The CDR3 runs to 17 residues. Germline V CDR1 and CDR2: SGHRS, YFSETQ. The CDR3 spells CASSLFPGQGMSQPQHF. Written as DNA, the CDR3 is TGCGCCAGCAGCTTATTTCCCGGACAGGGGATGAGTCAGCCCCAGCATTTT.

This chain connects TRBV5-1 to TRBJ2-1; D perhaps matches TRBD1 (6 bases). Trimming removed 0 bases from V and 7 bases from J, with 14 bases in between. Germline V CDR1 and CDR2: SGHRS, YFSETQ. The CDR3 is 15 amino acids. For the CDR3, the DNA is TGCGCCAGCAGCTTGGACAGGGCGGTTAGGAATGAGCAGTTCTTC. Translation gives CASSLDRAVRNEQFF.

The chain uses TRBV6-1 and TRBJ2-7, with D perhaps matching TRBD2 (5 bases). The CDR3 sequence is 13 residues long. The germline V gene encodes CDR1 MNHNS and CDR2 SASEGT. V was cut by 4 bases and J by 6 bases, with 13 bases left in between. The CDR3 sequence: CASSAASYSEQYF. CDR3 in DNA: TGTGCCAGCAGTGCGGCTAGCTATTCCGAGCAGTACTTC.

The chain carries TRBV2 and TRBJ1-1; tentatively, D is TRBD1 (6 bases). The V end lost 6 bases, the J end lost 4 bases, and 12 bases lay between the germline ends. This CDR3 is built from 13 residues. Germline V lookup: CDR1 SNHLY, CDR2 FYNNEI. CDR3 bases: TGTGCCAGCAGAGGACAGCCGAGCACTGAAGCTTTCTTT. This translates into CASRGQPSTEAFF.

This rearrangement joins TRBV6-6 to TRBJ2-7, with D possibly TRBD2 on 6 matching bases. Per germline, CDR1 MNHNY and CDR2 SVGAGI (reference sequence). The CDR3 spans 14 residues. With 6 bases removed from V and 4 bases from J, the gap between germline ends came to 16 bases. CDR3 protein: CASRNPGLRYEQYF. Written as DNA, the CDR3 is TGTGCCAGCAGGAACCCGGGACTGAGGTACGAGCAGTACTTC.

This clone has more than one count but fewer than ten. V gene TRBV21-1 combines with J gene TRBJ1-1; TRBD1, the table's D call, lacks a check against the DNA. TRBV21-1 is a pseudogene locus. This CDR3 contains 14 residues. The CDR3 DNA is TGTGCCAGCAGCAAACAGGGGGCGAACACTGAAGCTTTCTTT. This translates into CASSKQGANTEAFF.

V gene TRBV18 combines with J gene TRBJ2-3, with D possibly matching TRBD1 (6 bases). The ends were cut back, 2 bases at V and 4 bases at J, with 25 bases in the middle. Germline V gene lookup returns CDR1 KGHSH and CDR2 LQKENI. This CDR3 contains 19 residues. The CDR3 spells CASSPVGSFGRGMADTQYF. In nucleotides, the CDR3 is TGTGCCAGCTCACCAGTTGGCAGTTTTGGCAGGGGTATGGCAGATACGCAGTATTTT.

The chain combines TRBV19 with TRBJ1-5; TRBD1 matches 9 bases. CDR1 and CDR2 (germline): LNHDA, SQIVND (reference sequence). With 4 bases clipped from V and 6 bases from J, the junction kept 1 base outside the gene matches. This CDR3 has 13 residues. The CDR3: CASSKDRGQPQHF. Here the CDR3 DNA reads TGTGCCAGTAGTAAGGACAGGGGTCAGCCCCAGCATTTT.

A word on this clone: Other DNA sequences in this sample translate to the same CDR3. The genes are TRBV9 and TRBJ2-1; TRBD2 agrees at 8 bases. V shed 8 bases, J shed 4 bases, and the junction held 11 bases outside the gene matches. Germline assignment: CDR1 SGDLS and CDR2 YYNGEE. The CDR3 is 15 residues long. The CDR3 DNA reads as TGTGCCAGTTCGTCCGGGCTAGCGGGTTACAATGAGCAGTTCTTC. It translates to CASSSGLAGYNEQFF.

The chain uses TRBV13 and TRBJ2-3, with D unclear. The CDR3 has 11 residues. Trimming left V 8 bases short and J 4 bases short, with 7 bases between. Per the germline V gene, CDR1 is PRHDT and CDR2 is FYEKMQ (reference sequence). In DNA, the CDR3 is TGTGCCAGCCCCCGGGCAGATACGCAGTATTTT. It yields the protein CASPRADTQYF.

The genes are TRBV5-4 and TRBJ1-6; 7 bases agree with TRBD1. The CDR3 length is 14 residues. Germline V gene lookup returns CDR1 SGHNT and CDR2 YYREEE (reference sequence). V shed 4 bases, J shed 10 bases, and the junction held 8 bases outside the gene matches. CDR3 in DNA: TGTGCCAGCAGCCCGGGACAGCCCGACTCACCCCTCCACTTT. It yields the protein CASSPGQPDSPLHF.

The chain is built from TRBV6-1 and TRBJ1-1; D is possibly TRBD1 (5 bases). V was shortened by 3 bases and J by 6 bases, with 20 bases between the two germline ends. The V gene's germline CDR1 is MNHNS and CDR2 SASEGT. CDR3 length: 16 residues. The CDR3 nucleotides are TGTGCCAGCAGTGAGCCCAGGGTAAATGAACGCGCTGAAGCTTTCTTT. It specifies CASSEPRVNERAEAFF.

The rearrangement uses TRBV2 and TRBJ2-7; TRBD2 aligns across 13 bases. V was clipped by 9 bases and J by 5 bases; unmatched bases: 7. This CDR3 is built from 14 residues. CDR1 and CDR2 from the germline V gene are SNHLY and FYNNEI. The CDR3 protein is CARTSGGAFNEQYF. CDR3 sequence (DNA): TGTGCCAGAACTAGCGGGGGGGCGTTCAACGAGCAGTACTTC.

The chain carries TRBV27 and TRBJ2-7, with TRBD2 identical over 10 bases. Per the germline V gene, CDR1 is MNHEY and CDR2 is SMNVEV (reference sequence). The junction had 7 bases not matched to a gene; V was cut back by 2 bases and J by 0 bases. This CDR3 has 17 residues. The CDR3 protein is CASSLKGTSVYSYEQYF. The DNA for the CDR3 is TGTGCCAGCAGTTTAAAGGGGACTAGCGTCTACTCCTACGAGCAGTACTTC.

J is TRBJ1-5 and V is TRBV5-6, with 7 bases matching TRBD1. This CDR3 is 14 amino acids long. Germline V lookup: CDR1 SGHDT, CDR2 YYEEEE. J was trimmed by 6 bases and V by 2 bases; bases with no gene match: 5. CDR3 protein: CASSLDRDGQPQHF. The CDR3 nucleotides read TGTGCCAGCAGCTTAGACAGGGACGGTCAGCCCCAGCATTTT.